A single sample gave rise to the 8 T cell receptor beta chains below, sequenced in a study of T cells after yellow fever vaccination. Via MiXCR, TCRdb re-called the 5' RACE reads, giving one row per CDR3 protein. The top ten hold more than 13% of the sample, which has some 550,000 distinct CDR3 sequences, 15% to 20% seen once. The material sequenced was PBMCs, taken 15 days after the yellow fever booster vaccination. The receptors stem from a man aged 30-40 years who received the YFV17D yellow fever vaccine.

The gene calls are TRBV18 and TRBJ1-1, with TRBD1 identical over 7 bases. CDR3 length: 14 residues. Germline assignment: CDR1 KGHSH and CDR2 LQKENI. V lost 2 bases and J lost 5; bases outside the gene matches: 5. The DNA of the CDR3 is TGTGCCAGCTCACCAGGACAGGCGGGGACTGAAGCTTTCTTT. Its translation: CASSPGQAGTEAFF.

This clonotype was observed a handful of times. The chain employs TRBV2 and TRBJ1-5; 7 bases fit TRBD1. V dropped 6 bases and J dropped 7; count of bases not matched to a gene: 9. The CDR3 runs to 14 residues. Germline values: CDR1 SNHLY, CDR2 FYNNEI. The CDR3 nucleotides are TGTGCCAGCAGCTACGACAGGGATGGACAGCCCCAGCATTTT. It is translated as CASSYDRDGQPQHF.

This clonotype was observed a handful of times. The chain is built from TRBV7-9 and TRBJ2-2, with a tentative D call TRBD1 (6 bases). The CDR3 has 14 amino acids. Germline V CDR1 and CDR2: SEHNR, FQNEAQ (reference sequence). Trimming cost V 5 bases and J 6 bases, with 13 bases left between them. CDR3 sequence (DNA): TGTGCCAGCAGCCCCTGGACAGACTCCGGGGAGCTGTTTTTT. Translating it yields CASSPWTDSGELFF.

CDR3 DNA: TGTGCCAGCAGCTTGAAAACGCTGTCTGGGGCCAACGTCCTGACTTTC. Amino acid sequence: CASSLKTLSGANVLTF. The chain links TRBV5-4 to TRBJ2-6; D uncertain. V was shortened by 1 base and J by 1 base, with 9 bases between the two germline ends. Germline V gene lookup returns CDR1 SGHNT and CDR2 YYREEE (reference sequence). This CDR3 has 16 amino acids.

In its sample, this clonotype was seen a few times. The rearrangement uses TRBV12-3 or TRBV12-4 and TRBJ2-1, with TRBD2 as a possible D gene (6 bases). Trimming took 7 bases from V and 8 from J, leaving 15 bases between them. The CDR3 extends over 13 amino acids. Here the CDR3 reads CASNPVGGDEQFF. CDR3 DNA: TGTGCCAGCAATCCCGTTGGAGGGGATGAGCAGTTCTTC.

V and J are TRBV20-1 and TRBJ2-7; the D gene is possibly TRBD1 (5 bases). Germline assignment: CDR1 DFQATT and CDR2 SNEGSKA (reference sequence). There are 12 residues in the CDR3. V lost 3 bases and J lost 7, with 13 bases in between. CDR3 sequence reads: CSASDGAWEQYF. DNA of the CDR3: TGCAGTGCTAGTGATGGGGCGTGGGAGCAGTACTTC.

In its sample, this clonotype was seen a few times. The rearrangement uses TRBV12-3 or TRBV12-4 and TRBJ1-4; no clear D. The CDR3 contains 14 residues. V was cut by 4 bases and J by 3 bases, with 9 bases left in between. This CDR3 reads CASSSSGPNEKLFF. The CDR3 region has the DNA TGTGCCAGCAGTTCTTCTGGACCTAATGAAAAACTGTTTTTT.

This chain connects TRBV15 to TRBJ2-5; perhaps D is TRBD1 or TRBD2 (5 bases each). Germline V CDR1 and CDR2: LNHNV, YYDKDF (reference sequence). V lost 5 bases to trimming and J lost 2 bases, with 15 bases between them. This CDR3 has 15 residues. In DNA, the CDR3 is TGTGCCACCAGCGGGGACGGAACCTTTCAAGAGACCCAGTACTTC. It specifies CATSGDGTFQETQYF.